This is a list of T cell receptor beta chains from one sample in a study of blood T cell repertoires in COVID-19. Repertoires were generated with immunoSEQ multiplex PCR, while TCRdb's copy carries only in-frame clones and drops some. This sample yields 120,000 to 150,000 clones, of which roughly 87% are seen a single time; 3.5% to 4.5% belongs to the top ten. The sample comprised PBMCs or T cells enriched from blood (not recorded which). The receptors originated from a woman aged 40 to 50 who had been exposed to COVID-19. Both conserved end residues are part of each CDR3. The D gene is left open where the match is weak. Only part of the rows carry a size: once, few, many, or a class if the clone is expanded.

j_call v_call clone_size d_call cdr3_aa cdr3_nt
TRBJ1-2 TRBV29-1 once NA CSVEDRDRGYTF TGCAGCGTTGAAGACAGGGATAGAGGCTACACCTTC
TRBJ2-1 TRBV28 NA TRBD2 CASTTAASGKQNEQFF TGTGCCAGCACGACCGCGGCTAGCGGGAAACAAAATGAGCAGTTCTTC
TRBJ1-2 TRBV6-5 NA TRBD1 CASTSGQGSDGYTF TGTGCCAGCACCTCGGGACAGGGGAGTGATGGCTACACCTTC
TRBJ1-3 TRBV5-1 NA NA CASSYESSGNTIYF TGCGCCAGCAGCTACGAGAGCTCTGGAAACACCATATATTTT
TRBJ1-4 TRBV15 NA NA CATSRGGPGIEKLFF TGTGCCACCAGCAGGGGCGGGCCAGGAATTGAAAAACTGTTTTTT
TRBJ2-1 TRBV4-3 once TRBD1 CASSQDPREQGKGAMQFF TGCGCCAGCAGCCAAGATCCTCGAGAACAGGGTAAGGGGGCGATGCAGTTCTTC
TRBJ1-3 TRBV6-4 NA NA CASSGPLGFSGNTIYF TGTGCCAGCAGTGGACCGCTCGGGTTCTCTGGAAACACCATATATTTT
TRBJ2-2 TRBV3-1/TRBV3-2 NA TRBD2 CASSQDPGTRGTGELFF TGTGCCAGCAGCCAAGACCCAGGGACGCGGGGGACCGGGGAGCTGTTTTTT
TRBJ1-6 TRBV7-2 NA TRBD1 CASSTRDRRNNSPLHF TGTGCCAGCAGCACGAGGGACAGGAGAAATAATTCACCCCTCCACTTT
TRBJ2-1 TRBV5-1 NA TRBD2 CASSLVSGGGDNEQFF TGCGCCAGCAGCTTGGTGTCGGGAGGCGGGGACAATGAGCAGTTCTTC
TRBJ1-5 TRBV6-5 once NA CASSSGWPQHF TGTGCCAGCAGTTCAGGGTGGCCCCAGCATTTT
TRBJ2-7 TRBV15 NA TRBD2 CATSRGGGVYEQYF TGTGCCACCAGCAGAGGCGGGGGGGTGTACGAGCAGTACTTC
TRBJ1-1 TRBV11-2 NA NA CASSQIQGKAFF TGTGCCAGCAGCCAAATACAGGGAAAAGCTTTCTTT
TRBJ1-1 TRBV29-1 NA TRBD1 CSVHQGAGNTEAFF TGCAGCGTTCACCAGGGGGCTGGGAACACTGAAGCTTTCTTT
TRBJ1-4 TRBV13 few TRBD1 CASSDRPTGGKLFF TGTGCCAGCAGCGATCGCCCGACAGGGGGAAAACTGTTTTTT
TRBJ2-7 TRBV6-5 NA NA CASSYSEAAGALEQYF TGTGCCAGCAGTTACTCGGAGGCCGCAGGGGCTCTCGAGCAGTACTTC
TRBJ1-1 TRBV28 NA TRBD1 CASSMAGQGNTEAFF TGTGCCAGCAGTATGGCGGGACAGGGGAACACTGAAGCTTTCTTT
TRBJ2-2 TRBV6-5 NA NA CASSPLNTGELFF TGTGCCAGCAGCCCCCTGAACACCGGGGAGCTGTTTTTT
TRBJ2-7 TRBV23-1 once TRBD2 CASSQSVLGLAPNNEQYF TGCGCCAGCAGTCAATCGGTTCTGGGACTAGCACCCAATAACGAGCAGTACTTC
TRBJ2-2 TRBV2 NA TRBD2 CASSVRGESGELFF TGTGCCAGCAGTGTTCGGGGGGAGTCCGGGGAGCTGTTTTTT
TRBJ2-7 TRBV4-1 NA TRBD1 CASSQEDTGTGIFYEQYF TGCGCCAGCAGCCAAGAAGACACCGGGACAGGGATCTTCTACGAGCAGTACTTC
TRBJ1-4 TRBV19 NA NA CASSPTKTGVSEKLFF TGTGCCAGTAGTCCGACAAAGACAGGAGTTAGTGAAAAACTGTTTTTT
TRBJ2-2 TRBV2 NA NA CASSRTATGELFF TGTGCCAGCTCTAGGACTGCCACCGGGGAGCTGTTTTTT
TRBJ2-3 TRBV7-2 NA TRBD2 CASSRTSGRPSTDTQYF TGTGCCAGCAGCCGGACTAGCGGGAGGCCCAGCACAGATACGCAGTATTTT
TRBJ2-5 TRBV10-3 NA TRBD2 CAISDGGQETQYF TGTGCCATCAGTGACGGGGGGCAAGAGACCCAGTACTTC
TRBJ2-7 TRBV15 NA TRBD1 CATSRDLRLDRGHEQYF TGTGCCACCAGCAGAGATCTGCGACTGGACAGGGGTCACGAGCAGTACTTC
TRBJ2-7 TRBV25-1 NA NA CASSKQGSGSYEQYF TGTGCCAGCAGTAAACAGGGTAGTGGCTCCTACGAGCAGTACTTC
TRBJ2-1 TRBV9 NA TRBD1 CASSVGDRGFNEQFF TGTGCCAGCAGCGTAGGAGACAGGGGTTTCAATGAGCAGTTCTTC
TRBJ2-7 TRBV7-9 NA NA CASSSPGSTFYEQYF TGTGCCAGCAGCTCGCCAGGGTCGACATTCTACGAGCAGTACTTC
TRBJ2-7 TRBV5-6 once TRBD2 CASSVASGSLEQYF TGTGCCAGCAGTGTCGCTAGCGGGAGTCTCGAGCAGTACTTC
TRBJ1-6 TRBV10-1 once NA CASSESSGGAGFSDSPLHF TGCGCCAGCAGTGAGTCGAGTGGGGGGGCTGGCTTTTCGGATTCACCCCTCCACTTT
TRBJ2-7 TRBV10-3 NA TRBD2 CAIMLAGGYEQYF TGTGCCATCATGCTAGCGGGGGGCTACGAGCAGTACTTC
TRBJ1-6 TRBV5-1 once NA CASSTGTKDSPLHF TGCGCCAGCAGCACCGGGACAAAGGATTCACCCCTCCACTTT
TRBJ1-6 TRBV12-5 NA NA CASGRRQSSYNSPLHF TGTGCTAGTGGTCGGCGGCAGAGCTCCTATAATTCACCCCTCCACTTT
TRBJ1-5 TRBV15 NA NA CATSGDTWGRNQPQHF TGTGCCACCAGCGGGGATACATGGGGGCGCAATCAGCCCCAGCATTTT
TRBJ2-7 TRBV7-2 NA TRBD2 CASSFVIAGAIEQYF TGTGCCAGCAGCTTTGTGATAGCGGGAGCTATAGAGCAGTACTTC
TRBJ2-3 TRBV12-3/TRBV12-4 NA NA CASSYHTDTQYF TGTGCCAGCAGTTATCATACAGATACGCAGTATTTT
TRBJ2-7 TRBV7-2 NA NA CASSLLGVRGNEQYF TGTGCCAGCAGCTTACTGGGCGTGAGGGGGAACGAGCAGTACTTC